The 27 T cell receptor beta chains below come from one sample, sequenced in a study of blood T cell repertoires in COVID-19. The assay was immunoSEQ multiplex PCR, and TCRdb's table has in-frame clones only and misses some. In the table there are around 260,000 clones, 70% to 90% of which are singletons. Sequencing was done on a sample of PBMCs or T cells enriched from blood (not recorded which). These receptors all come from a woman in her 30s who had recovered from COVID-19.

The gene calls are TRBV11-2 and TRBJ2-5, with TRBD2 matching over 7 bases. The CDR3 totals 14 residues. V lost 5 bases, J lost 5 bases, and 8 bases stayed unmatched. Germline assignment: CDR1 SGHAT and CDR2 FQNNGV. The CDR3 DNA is TGTGCCAGCAGCCCCTGGGGGGGAGGGGAGACCCAGTACTTC. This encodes CASSPWGGGETQYF.

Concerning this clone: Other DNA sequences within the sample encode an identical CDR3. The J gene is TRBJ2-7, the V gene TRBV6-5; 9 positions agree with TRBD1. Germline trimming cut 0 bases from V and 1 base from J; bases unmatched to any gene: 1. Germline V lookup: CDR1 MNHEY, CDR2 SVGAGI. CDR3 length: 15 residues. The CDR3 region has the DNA TGTGCCAGCAGTTACTCTGGGACAGGGTCCTACGAGCAGTACTTC. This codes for CASSYSGTGSYEQYF.

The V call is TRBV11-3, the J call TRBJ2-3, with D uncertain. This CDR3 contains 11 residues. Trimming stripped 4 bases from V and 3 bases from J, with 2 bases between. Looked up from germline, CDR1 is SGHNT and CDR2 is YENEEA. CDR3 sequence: CASSSTDTQYF. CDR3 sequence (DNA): TGTGCCAGCAGCTCGACAGATACGCAGTATTTT.

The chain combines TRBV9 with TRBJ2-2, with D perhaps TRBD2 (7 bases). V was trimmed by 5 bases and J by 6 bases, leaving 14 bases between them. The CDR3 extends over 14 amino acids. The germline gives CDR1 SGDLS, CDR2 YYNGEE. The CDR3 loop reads CASRPTRGPGELFF. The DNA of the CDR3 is TGTGCCAGCAGACCTACGCGGGGGCCCGGGGAGCTGTTTTTT.

This chain's CDR3 is CASSPSNEKLFF. Here the CDR3 DNA reads TGTGCCAGCAGTCCCTCTAATGAAAAACTGTTTTTT. This chain connects TRBV6-6 to TRBJ1-4; D uncertain. V was clipped by 5 bases and J by 3 bases, with 4 bases between them. Germline-derived CDR1 and CDR2 are MNHNY and SVGAGI (reference sequence). This CDR3 region has 12 residues.

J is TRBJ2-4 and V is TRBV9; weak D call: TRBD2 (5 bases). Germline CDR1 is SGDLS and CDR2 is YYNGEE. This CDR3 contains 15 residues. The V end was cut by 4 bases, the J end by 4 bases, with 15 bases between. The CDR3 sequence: CASSSDLARKNIQYF. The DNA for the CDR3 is TGTGCCAGCAGCTCGGACTTAGCTCGAAAAAACATTCAGTACTTC.

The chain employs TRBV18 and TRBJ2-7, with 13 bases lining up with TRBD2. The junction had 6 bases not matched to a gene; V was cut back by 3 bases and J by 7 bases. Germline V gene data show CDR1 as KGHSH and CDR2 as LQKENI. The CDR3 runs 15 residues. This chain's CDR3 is CASSPTSGRAGEQYF. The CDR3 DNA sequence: TGTGCCAGCTCACCCACTAGCGGGAGGGCGGGGGAGCAGTACTTC.

Here the CDR3 DNA reads TGTGCCAGCAGCCAAGCCACCTACGAGCAGTACTTC. It is translated as CASSQATYEQYF. V is TRBV3-1 (or the pseudogene TRBV3-2) and J is TRBJ2-7; no clear D gene. Trimming took 1 base from V and 2 from J, leaving 3 bases between them. Germline assignment: CDR1 LGHDT and CDR2 YNNKEL (reference sequence). CDR3 length equals 12 residues.

The CDR3 protein is CASSLGQGYGNTIYF. CDR3 sequence (DNA): TGTGCCAGCAGTTTGGGACAGGGGTATGGAAACACCATATATTTT. This chain connects TRBV6-5 to TRBJ1-3, with TRBD1 identical over 10 bases. The CDR3 extends over 15 amino acids. Per the germline V gene, CDR1 is MNHEY and CDR2 is SVGAGI. With 4 bases clipped from V and 3 bases from J, the junction kept 3 bases outside the gene matches.

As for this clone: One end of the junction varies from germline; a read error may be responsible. CDR3: CASSSQSGTSGFLKSF. The CDR3 DNA reads TGTGCCAGCAGTTCTCAATCCGGGACTAGCGGATTCCTTAAGAGCTTC. J is TRBJ2-7 and V is TRBV7-6; 11 nucleotides agree with TRBD2. CDR3 length equals 16 residues. The germline V gene encodes CDR1 SGHVS and CDR2 FNYEAQ.

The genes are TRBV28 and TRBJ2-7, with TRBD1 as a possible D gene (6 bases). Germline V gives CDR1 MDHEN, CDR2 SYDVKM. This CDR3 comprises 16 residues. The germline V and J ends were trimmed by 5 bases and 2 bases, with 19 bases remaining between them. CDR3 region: CASSLPVQGIAYEQYF. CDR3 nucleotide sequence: TGTGCCAGCAGTCTTCCAGTCCAGGGGATTGCCTACGAGCAGTACTTC.

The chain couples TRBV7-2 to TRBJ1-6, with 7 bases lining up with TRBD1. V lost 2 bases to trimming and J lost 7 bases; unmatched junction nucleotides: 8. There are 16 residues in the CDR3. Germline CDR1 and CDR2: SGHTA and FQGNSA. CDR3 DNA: TGTGCCAGCAGCTTATTTGGTGGGACAGTCAATTCACCCCTCCACTTT. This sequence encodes CASSLFGGTVNSPLHF.

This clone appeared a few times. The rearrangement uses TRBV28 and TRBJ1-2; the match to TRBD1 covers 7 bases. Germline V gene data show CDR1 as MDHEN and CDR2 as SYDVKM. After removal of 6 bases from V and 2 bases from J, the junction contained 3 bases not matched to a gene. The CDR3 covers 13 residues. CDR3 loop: CASRPGQNYGYTF. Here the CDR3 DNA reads TGTGCCAGCAGGCCGGGACAGAACTATGGCTACACCTTC.

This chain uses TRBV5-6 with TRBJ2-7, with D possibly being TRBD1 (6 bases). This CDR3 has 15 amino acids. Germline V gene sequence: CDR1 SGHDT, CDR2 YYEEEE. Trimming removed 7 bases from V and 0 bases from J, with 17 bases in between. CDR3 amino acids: CASARGIGSSYEQYF. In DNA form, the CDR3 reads TGTGCCAGCGCGAGGGGGATTGGTAGCTCCTACGAGCAGTACTTC.

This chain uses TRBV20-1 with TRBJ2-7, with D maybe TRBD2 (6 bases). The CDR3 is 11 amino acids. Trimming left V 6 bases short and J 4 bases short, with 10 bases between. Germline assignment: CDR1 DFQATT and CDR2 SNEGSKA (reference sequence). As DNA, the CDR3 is TGCAGTGCCTCACTAGCTTACGAGCAGTACTTC. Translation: CSASLAYEQYF.

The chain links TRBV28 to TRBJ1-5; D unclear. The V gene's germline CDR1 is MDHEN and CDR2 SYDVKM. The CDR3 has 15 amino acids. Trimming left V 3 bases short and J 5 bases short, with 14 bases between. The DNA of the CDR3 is TGTGCCAGCAGTTTGTCGGGAGTAAGCCATCAGCCCCAGCATTTT. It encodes CASSLSGVSHQPQHF.

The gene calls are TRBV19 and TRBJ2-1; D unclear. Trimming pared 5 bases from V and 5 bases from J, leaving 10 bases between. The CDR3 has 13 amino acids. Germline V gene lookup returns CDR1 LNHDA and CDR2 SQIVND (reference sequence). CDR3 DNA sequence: TGTGCCAGTAGTTATACCCGGGACAATGAGCAGTTCTTC. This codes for CASSYTRDNEQFF.

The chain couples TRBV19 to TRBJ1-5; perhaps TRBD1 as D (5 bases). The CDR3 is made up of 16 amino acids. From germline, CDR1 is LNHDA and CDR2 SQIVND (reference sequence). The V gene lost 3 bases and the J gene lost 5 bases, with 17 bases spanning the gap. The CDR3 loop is CASSIAGKGKDQPQHF. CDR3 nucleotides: TGTGCCAGTAGTATCGCAGGGAAGGGTAAGGATCAGCCCCAGCATTTT. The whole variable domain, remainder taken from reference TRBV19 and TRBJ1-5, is DGGITQSPKYLFRKEGQNVTLSCEQNLNHDAMYWYRQDPGQGLRLIYYSQIVNDFQKGDIAEGYSVSREKKESFPLTVTSAQKNPTAFYLCASSIAGKGKDQPQHFGDGTRLSIL.

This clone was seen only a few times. In DNA form, the CDR3 reads TGCGCCAGCAGCTCGAACGCAGGGGCCTCTGGAAACACCATATATTTT. This gives the protein CASSSNAGASGNTIYF. This chain connects TRBV5-1 to TRBJ1-3; perhaps TRBD1 as D (6 bases). Germline values: CDR1 SGHRS, CDR2 YFSETQ. Between the trimmed V and J ends, which lost 3 bases and 0 bases, there was a span of 13 bases. The CDR3 spans 16 residues.

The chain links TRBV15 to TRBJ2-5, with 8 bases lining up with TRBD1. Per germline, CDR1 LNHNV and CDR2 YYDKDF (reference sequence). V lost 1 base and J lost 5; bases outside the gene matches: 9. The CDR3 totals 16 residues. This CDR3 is CATSRAPGGRFETQYF. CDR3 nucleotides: TGTGCCACCAGCAGAGCACCAGGGGGCCGGTTTGAGACCCAGTACTTC.

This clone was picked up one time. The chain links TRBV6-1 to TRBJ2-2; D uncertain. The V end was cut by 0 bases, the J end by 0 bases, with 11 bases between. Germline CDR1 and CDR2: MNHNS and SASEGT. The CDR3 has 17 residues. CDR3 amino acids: CASSEASNYANTGELFF. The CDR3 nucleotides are TGTGCCAGCAGTGAAGCCTCTAACTACGCGAACACCGGGGAGCTGTTTTTT.

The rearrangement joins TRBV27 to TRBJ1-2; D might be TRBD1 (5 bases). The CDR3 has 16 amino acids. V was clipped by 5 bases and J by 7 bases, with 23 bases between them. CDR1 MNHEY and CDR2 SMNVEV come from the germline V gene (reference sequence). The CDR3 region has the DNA TGTGCCAGCAGTAAGGGGCCTCAGGGTCCTCCCGGTGGCTACACCTTC. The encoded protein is CASSKGPQGPPGGYTF.

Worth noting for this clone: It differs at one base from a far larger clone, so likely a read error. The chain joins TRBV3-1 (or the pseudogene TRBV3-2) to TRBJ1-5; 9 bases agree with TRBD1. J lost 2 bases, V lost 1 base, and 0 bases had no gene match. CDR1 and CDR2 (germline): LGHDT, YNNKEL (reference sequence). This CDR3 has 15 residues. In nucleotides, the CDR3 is TGTGCCAGCAGCCAAGGGACAGGGGGCAATCAGCCCCAGCATTTT. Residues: CASSQGTGGNQPQHF.

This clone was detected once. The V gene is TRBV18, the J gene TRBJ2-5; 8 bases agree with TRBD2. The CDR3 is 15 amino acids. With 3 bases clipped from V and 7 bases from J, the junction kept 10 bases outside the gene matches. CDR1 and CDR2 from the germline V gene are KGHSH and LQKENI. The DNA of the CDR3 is TGTGCCAGCTCACCGAGACCGGGACTAGTCAGGACCCAGTACTTC. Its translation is CASSPRPGLVRTQYF.

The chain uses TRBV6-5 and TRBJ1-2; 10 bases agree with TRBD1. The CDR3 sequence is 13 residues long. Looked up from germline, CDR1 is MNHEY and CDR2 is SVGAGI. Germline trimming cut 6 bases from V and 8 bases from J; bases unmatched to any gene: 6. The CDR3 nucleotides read TGTGCCAGCAGAATGGACAGGGGGAACGGCTACACCTTC. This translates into CASRMDRGNGYTF.

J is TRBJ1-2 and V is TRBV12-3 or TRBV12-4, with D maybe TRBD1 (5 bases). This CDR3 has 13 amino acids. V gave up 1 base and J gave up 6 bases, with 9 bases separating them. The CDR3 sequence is CASSLEGRDGYTF. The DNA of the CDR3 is TGTGCCAGCAGTTTAGAGGGGAGGGATGGCTACACCTTC.

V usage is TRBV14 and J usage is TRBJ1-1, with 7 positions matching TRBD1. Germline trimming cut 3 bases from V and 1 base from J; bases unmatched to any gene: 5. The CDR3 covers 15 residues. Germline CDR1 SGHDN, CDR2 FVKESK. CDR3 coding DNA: TGTGCCAGCAGCCAGGGGGACAGTTGGAACACTGAAGCTTTCTTT. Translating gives CASSQGDSWNTEAFF. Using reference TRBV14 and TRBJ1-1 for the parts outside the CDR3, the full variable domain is EAGVTQFPSHSVIEKGQTVTLRCDPISGHDNLYWYRRVMGKEIKFLLHFVKESKQDESGMPNNRFLAERTGGTYSTLKVQPAELEDSGVYFCASSQGDSWNTEAFFGQGTRLTVV.